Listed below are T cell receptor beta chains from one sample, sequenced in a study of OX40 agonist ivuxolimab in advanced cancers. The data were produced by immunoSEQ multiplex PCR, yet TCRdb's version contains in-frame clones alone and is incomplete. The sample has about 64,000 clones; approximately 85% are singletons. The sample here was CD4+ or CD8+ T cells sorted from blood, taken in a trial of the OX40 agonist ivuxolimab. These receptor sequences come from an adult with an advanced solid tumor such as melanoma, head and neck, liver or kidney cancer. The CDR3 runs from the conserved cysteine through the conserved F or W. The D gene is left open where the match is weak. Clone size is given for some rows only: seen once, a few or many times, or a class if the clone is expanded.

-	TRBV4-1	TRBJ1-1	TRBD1	CATTGQSFSSVTEAFF	TGCGCCACCACGGGACAGTCGTTTTCTAGTGTCACTGAAGCTTTCTTT
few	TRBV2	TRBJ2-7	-	CASSAPQRQYF	TGTGCCAGCAGTGCCCCCCAGCGGCAGTACTTC
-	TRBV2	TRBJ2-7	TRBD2	CASKTSVHEQYF	TGTGCCAGCAAAACTAGCGTCCACGAGCAGTACTTC
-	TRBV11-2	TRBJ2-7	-	CASSLGYSYEQYF	TGTGCCAGCAGCTTGGGGTACTCCTACGAGCAGTACTTC
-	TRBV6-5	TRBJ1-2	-	CASSYSYTGENYGYTF	TGTGCCAGCAGTTACTCGTATACGGGGGAGAACTATGGCTACACCTTC
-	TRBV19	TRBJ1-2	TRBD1	CASSYTGGTNYGYTF	TGTGCCAGTAGTTATACAGGGGGCACCAACTATGGCTACACCTTC
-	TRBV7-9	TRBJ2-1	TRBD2	CASSTGLAGRSYNEQFF	TGTGCCAGCAGCACGGGACTAGCGGGGCGATCCTACAATGAGCAGTTCTTC
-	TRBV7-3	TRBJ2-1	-	CASSRGLSSYNEQFF	TGTGCCAGCAGCCGGGGCCTCAGCTCCTACAATGAGCAGTTCTTC
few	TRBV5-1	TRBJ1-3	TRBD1	CASSYSGKQGASGNTIYF	TGCGCCAGCAGCTATTCGGGGAAACAGGGGGCTTCTGGAAACACCATATATTTT
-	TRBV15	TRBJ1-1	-	CATTRGGSNTEAFF	TGTGCCACCACGAGGGGGGGATCGAACACTGAAGCTTTCTTT